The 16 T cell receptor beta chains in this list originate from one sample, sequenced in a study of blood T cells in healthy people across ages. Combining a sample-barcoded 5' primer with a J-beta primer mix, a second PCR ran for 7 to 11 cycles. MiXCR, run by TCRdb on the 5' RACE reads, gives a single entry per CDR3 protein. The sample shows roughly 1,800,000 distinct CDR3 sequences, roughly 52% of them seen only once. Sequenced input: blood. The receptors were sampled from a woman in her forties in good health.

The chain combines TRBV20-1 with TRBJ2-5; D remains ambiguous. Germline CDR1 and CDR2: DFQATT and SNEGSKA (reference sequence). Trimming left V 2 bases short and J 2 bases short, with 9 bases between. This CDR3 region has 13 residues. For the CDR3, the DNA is TGCAGTGCTAGACGACCGATTCAAGAGACCCAGTACTTC. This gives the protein CSARRPIQETQYF.

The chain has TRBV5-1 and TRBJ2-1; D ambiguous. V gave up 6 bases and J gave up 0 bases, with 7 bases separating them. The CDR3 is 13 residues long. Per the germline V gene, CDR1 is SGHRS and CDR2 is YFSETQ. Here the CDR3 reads CASNPASYNEQFF. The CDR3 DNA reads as TGCGCCAGCAATCCGGCCTCCTACAATGAGCAGTTCTTC.

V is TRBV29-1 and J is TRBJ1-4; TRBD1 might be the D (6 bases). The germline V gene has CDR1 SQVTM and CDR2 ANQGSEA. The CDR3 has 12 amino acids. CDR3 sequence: CSPTGLEEKLFF. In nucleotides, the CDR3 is TGCTCCCCTACAGGGCTCGAAGAAAAACTGTTTTTT.

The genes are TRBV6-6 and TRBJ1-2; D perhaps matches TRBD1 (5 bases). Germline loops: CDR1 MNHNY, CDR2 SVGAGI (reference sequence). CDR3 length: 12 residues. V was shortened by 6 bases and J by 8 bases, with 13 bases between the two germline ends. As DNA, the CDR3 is TGTGCCAGCAGCCCCGACAGTAACGGCTACACCTTC. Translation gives CASSPDSNGYTF.

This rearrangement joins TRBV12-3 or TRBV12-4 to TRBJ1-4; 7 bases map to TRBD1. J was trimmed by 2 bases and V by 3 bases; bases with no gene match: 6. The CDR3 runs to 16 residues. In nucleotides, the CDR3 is TGTGCCAGCAGTTTCGGCAGGGGGATGACTAATGAAAAACTGTTTTTT. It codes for CASSFGRGMTNEKLFF.

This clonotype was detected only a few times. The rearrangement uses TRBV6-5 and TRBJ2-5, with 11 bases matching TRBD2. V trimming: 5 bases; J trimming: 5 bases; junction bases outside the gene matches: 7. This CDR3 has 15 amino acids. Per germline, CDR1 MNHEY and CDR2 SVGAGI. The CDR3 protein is CASSKTGLADETQYF. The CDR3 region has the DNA TGTGCCAGCAGTAAAACGGGACTAGCGGATGAGACCCAGTACTTC.

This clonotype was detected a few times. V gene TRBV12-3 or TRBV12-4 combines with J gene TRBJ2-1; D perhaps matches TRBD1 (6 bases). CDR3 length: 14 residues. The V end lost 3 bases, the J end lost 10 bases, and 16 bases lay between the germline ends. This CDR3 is CASSLGTSEREQFF. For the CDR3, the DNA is TGTGCCAGCAGTTTGGGGACATCCGAGAGGGAGCAGTTCTTC.

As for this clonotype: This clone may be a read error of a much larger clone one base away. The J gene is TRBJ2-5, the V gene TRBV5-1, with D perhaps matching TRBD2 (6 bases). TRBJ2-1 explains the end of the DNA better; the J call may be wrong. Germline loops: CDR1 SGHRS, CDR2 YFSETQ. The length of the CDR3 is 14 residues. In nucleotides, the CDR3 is TGCGCCAGCAGCCCGGAGGTGCTCCGGGAGACCCAGTTCTTC. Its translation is CASSPEVLRETQFF.

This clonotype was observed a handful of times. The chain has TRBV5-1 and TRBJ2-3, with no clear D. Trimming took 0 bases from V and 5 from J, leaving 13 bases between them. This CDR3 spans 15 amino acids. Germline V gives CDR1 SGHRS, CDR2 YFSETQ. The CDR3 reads CASSLAGYPGDTQYF. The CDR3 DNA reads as TGCGCCAGCAGCTTGGCTGGTTACCCCGGAGATACGCAGTATTTT.

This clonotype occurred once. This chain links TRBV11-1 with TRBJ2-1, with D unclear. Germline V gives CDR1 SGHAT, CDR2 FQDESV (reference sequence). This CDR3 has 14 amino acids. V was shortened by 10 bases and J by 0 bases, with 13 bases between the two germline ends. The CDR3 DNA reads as TGTGCCACCAGAGAATCCTACTCCTACAATGAGCAGTTCTTC. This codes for CATRESYSYNEQFF.

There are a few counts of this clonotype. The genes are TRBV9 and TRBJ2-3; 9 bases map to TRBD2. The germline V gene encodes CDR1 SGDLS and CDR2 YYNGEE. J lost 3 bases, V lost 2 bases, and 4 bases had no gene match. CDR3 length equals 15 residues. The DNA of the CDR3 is TGTGCCAGCAGCGTCCGTCTAGCGGGGACAGATACGCAGTATTTT. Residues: CASSVRLAGTDTQYF.

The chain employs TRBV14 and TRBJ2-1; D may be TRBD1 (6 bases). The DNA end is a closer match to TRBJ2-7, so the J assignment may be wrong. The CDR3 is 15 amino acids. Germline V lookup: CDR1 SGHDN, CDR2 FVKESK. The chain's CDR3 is CASSRIIQGNNEQYF. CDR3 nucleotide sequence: TGTGCCAGCAGCCGAATCATACAGGGAAACAATGAGCAGTACTTC.

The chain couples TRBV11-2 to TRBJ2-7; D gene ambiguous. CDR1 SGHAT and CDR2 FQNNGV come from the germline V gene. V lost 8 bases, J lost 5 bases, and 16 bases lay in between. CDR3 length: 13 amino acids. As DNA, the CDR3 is TGTGCCAGCGAACGGCAGGTCCCACACGAGCAGTACTTC. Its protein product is CASERQVPHEQYF.

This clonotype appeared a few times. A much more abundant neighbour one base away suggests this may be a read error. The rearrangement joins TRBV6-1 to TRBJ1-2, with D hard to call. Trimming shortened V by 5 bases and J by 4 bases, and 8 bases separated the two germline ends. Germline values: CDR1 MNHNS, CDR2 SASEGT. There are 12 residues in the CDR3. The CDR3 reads CASSPAPYGYTF. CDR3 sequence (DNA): TGTGCCAGCAGTCCGGCGCCCTATGGCTACACCTTC.

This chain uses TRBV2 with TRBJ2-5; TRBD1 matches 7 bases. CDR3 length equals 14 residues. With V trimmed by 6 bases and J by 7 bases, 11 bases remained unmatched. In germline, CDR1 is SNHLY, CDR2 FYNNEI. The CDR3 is CASSQGGQGGTQYF. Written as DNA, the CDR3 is TGTGCCAGCAGCCAAGGGGGCCAGGGTGGGACCCAGTACTTC.

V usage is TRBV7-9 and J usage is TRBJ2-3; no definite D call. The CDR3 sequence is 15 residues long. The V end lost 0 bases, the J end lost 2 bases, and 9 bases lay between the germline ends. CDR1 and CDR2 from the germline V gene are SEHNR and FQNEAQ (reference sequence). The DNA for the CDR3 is TGTGCCAGCAGCTTAGCGGCAGGAAACACAGATACGCAGTATTTT. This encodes CASSLAAGNTDTQYF.